These 19 T cell receptor beta chains were all obtained from the same sample, sequenced in a study of shared clonotypes between healthy human individuals. CD8 cells regarded as naive lacked CD45RO, were positively chosen for CCR7, and omitted terminally differentiated effector memory CD45RA+ cells. This table comes from immunoSEQ multiplex PCR, and its TCRdb copy is limited to in-frame clones, with some not included. The data contain about 2.1 million clones, roughly 93% of them singletons. The sample taken for sequencing was naive CD8+ T cells from PBMCs. These receptors all come from a young man in good health. Some clones in this sample may be carry-over from other donors' samples.

The chain links TRBV28 to TRBJ2-5; the match to TRBD1 covers 10 bases. Looked up from germline, CDR1 is MDHEN and CDR2 is SYDVKM. This CDR3 region has 16 residues. V lost 5 bases to trimming and J lost 5 bases; unmatched junction nucleotides: 11. CDR3 loop: CASSPSGRQGAETQYF. CDR3 DNA: TGTGCCAGCAGTCCCTCTGGGAGACAGGGGGCGGAGACCCAGTACTTC.

The V gene is TRBV11-2, the J gene TRBJ2-5, with D unclear. This CDR3 comprises 12 residues. Trimming removed 4 bases from V and 7 bases from J, with 10 bases in between. CDR1 and CDR2 from the germline V gene are SGHAT and FQNNGV. CDR3 residues: CASSSRSGTQYF. The CDR3 DNA reads as TGTGCCAGCAGCTCCCGATCGGGGACCCAGTACTTC.

V is TRBV14 and J is TRBJ2-7; D might be TRBD1 (5 bases). This CDR3 is 13 amino acids long. The germline V gene has CDR1 SGHDN and CDR2 FVKESK. V was clipped by 4 bases and J by 4 bases, with 11 bases between them. The CDR3 reads CASSRKGSYEQYF. DNA of the CDR3: TGTGCCAGCAGCCGGAAGGGGTCGTACGAGCAGTACTTC.

This clone has only one observation. V gene TRBV27 combines with J gene TRBJ2-3; 9 bases fit TRBD2. J was trimmed by 1 base and V by 7 bases; bases with no gene match: 6. The CDR3 extends over 15 amino acids. The germline gives CDR1 MNHEY, CDR2 SMNVEV (reference sequence). The CDR3 sequence: CASTEREVGTDTQYF. CDR3 in DNA: TGTGCCAGCACTGAGCGGGAGGTCGGCACAGATACGCAGTATTTT.

V is TRBV27 and J is TRBJ2-7; 11 bases match TRBD2. This CDR3 spans 14 amino acids. CDR1 is MNHEY, CDR2 SMNVEV, per germline (reference sequence). J gave up 5 bases and V 3 bases, and 3 bases lay outside the gene matches. DNA of the CDR3: TGTGCCAGCAGTTTGTTAGCGGGAGGGGACGAGCAGTACTTC. It yields the protein CASSLLAGGDEQYF.

The chain joins TRBV30 to TRBJ1-3, with unresolved D. Germline assignment: CDR1 GTSNPN and CDR2 SVGIG (reference sequence). This CDR3 comprises 14 residues. V lost 1 base and J lost 2, with 9 bases in between. CDR3 protein: CAWSGTHTGNTIYF. The DNA of the CDR3 is TGTGCCTGGAGTGGGACGCATACTGGAAACACCATATATTTT.

The rearrangement uses TRBV19 and TRBJ2-2; 8 bases are shared with TRBD2. The germline gives CDR1 LNHDA, CDR2 SQIVND (reference sequence). The V and J ends lost 3 bases and 5 bases, in that order; junction bases with no gene match: 8. The CDR3 covers 16 residues. The CDR3 coding sequence is TGTGCCAGTAGTATCGGGGTAGCGGGGAGAACCGGGGAGCTGTTTTTT. It translates to CASSIGVAGRTGELFF. Filled out from reference TRBV19 and TRBJ2-2, the complete variable domain reads DGGITQSPKYLFRKEGQNVTLSCEQNLNHDAMYWYRQDPGQGLRLIYYSQIVNDFQKGDIAEGYSVSREKKESFPLTVTSAQKNPTAFYLCASSIGVAGRTGELFFGEGSRLTVL.

The chain carries TRBV14 and TRBJ1-1; perhaps TRBD1 as D (6 bases). The CDR3 sequence is 16 residues long. Trimming left V 1 base short and J 5 bases short, with 17 bases between. Per the germline V gene, CDR1 is SGHDN and CDR2 is FVKESK. The CDR3 DNA reads as TGTGCCAGCAGCCAAGGGGGGTACGGGGGCTTTACTGAAGCTTTCTTT. Protein sequence: CASSQGGYGGFTEAFF. Using reference TRBV14 and TRBJ1-1 for the parts outside the CDR3, the full variable domain is EAGVTQFPSHSVIEKGQTVTLRCDPISGHDNLYWYRRVMGKEIKFLLHFVKESKQDESGMPNNRFLAERTGGTYSTLKVQPAELEDSGVYFCASSQGGYGGFTEAFFGQGTRLTVV.

The chain links TRBV2 to TRBJ2-7; the match to TRBD1 covers 9 bases. Unmatched junction bases numbered 9, after V lost 4 bases and J lost 2 bases. CDR3 length: 16 amino acids. The germline V gene encodes CDR1 SNHLY and CDR2 FYNNEI. The CDR3 region is CASSGGPGQGAYEQYF. The CDR3 DNA follows: TGTGCCAGCAGTGGAGGCCCGGGACAGGGAGCCTACGAGCAGTACTTC. The whole variable domain, remainder taken from reference TRBV2 and TRBJ2-7, is EPEVTQTPSHQVTQMGQEVILRCVPISNHLYFYWYRQILGQKVEFLVSFYNNEISEKSEIFDDQFSVERPDGSNFTLKIRSTKLEDSAMYFCASSGGPGQGAYEQYFGPGTRLTVT.

CDR3: CASSLGFSAETQYF. For the CDR3, the DNA is TGTGCCAGCAGTTTGGGTTTCTCGGCAGAGACCCAGTACTTC. This chain connects TRBV28 to TRBJ2-5; no reliable D call. CDR3 length: 14 amino acids. CDR1 is MDHEN, CDR2 SYDVKM, per germline. Trimming cost V 3 bases and J 4 bases, with 12 bases left between them.

V is TRBV4-2 and J is TRBJ2-7; D remains ambiguous. Germline V gene data show CDR1 as LGHNA and CDR2 as YNFKEQ. The CDR3 spans 13 residues. Trimming cost V 5 bases and J 1 base, with 9 bases left between them. CDR3 nucleotides: TGTGCCAGCAGCGCCCGGCCATCCTACGAGCAGTACTTC. It translates to CASSARPSYEQYF.

This chain uses TRBV13 with TRBJ2-1; 8 bases map to TRBD2. Trimming removed 4 bases from V and 8 bases from J; junction bases left unmatched: 10. CDR1 and CDR2 from the germline V gene are PRHDT and FYEKMQ (reference sequence). This CDR3 contains 15 residues. The DNA of the CDR3 is TGTGCCAGCAGCTCTCGGGAGGGAGGCAGTTATGAGCAGTTCTTC. Translated: CASSSREGGSYEQFF.

V usage is TRBV7-9 and J usage is TRBJ2-3, with D maybe TRBD2 (6 bases). The ends were cut back, 4 bases at V and 2 bases at J, with 16 bases in the middle. This CDR3 has 16 residues. The V gene's germline CDR1 is SEHNR and CDR2 FQNEAQ (reference sequence). The chain's CDR3 is CASSSLSGLNTDTQYF. In nucleotides, the CDR3 is TGTGCCAGCAGCTCCTTGAGTGGACTAAACACAGATACGCAGTATTTT.

This clone showed up just once. The chain carries TRBV6-6 and TRBJ2-7, with D possibly matching TRBD1 (5 bases). From germline, CDR1 is MNHNY and CDR2 SVGAGI (reference sequence). There are 13 residues in the CDR3. Trimming took 6 bases from V and 6 from J, leaving 15 bases between them. The CDR3 nucleotides are TGTGCCAGCAGCCTGGGCAGGGTGGGCGAGCAGTACTTC. Amino acids: CASSLGRVGEQYF.

The chain employs TRBV6-5 and TRBJ1-2; 7 nucleotides align to TRBD1. V trimming: 6 bases; J trimming: 5 bases; junction bases outside the gene matches: 9. Germline CDR1 MNHEY, CDR2 SVGAGI. This CDR3 comprises 14 residues. DNA for the CDR3: TGTGCCAGCAGAACGACAGGGTCGACGTATGGCTACACCTTC. It translates to CASRTTGSTYGYTF.

The chain joins TRBV4-1 to TRBJ1-5, with D maybe TRBD1 (5 bases). V lost 2 bases and J lost 10, with 15 bases in between. The CDR3 runs 14 residues. From germline, CDR1 is MGHRA and CDR2 YSYEKL. The CDR3 loop reads CASSQIGTIHPQHF. DNA for the CDR3: TGCGCCAGCAGCCAAATCGGGACCATCCATCCCCAGCATTTT.

Of note for this clone: The same CDR3 also results from other DNA sequences found in this sample. The genes are TRBV19 and TRBJ2-2; TRBD1 matches 7 bases. Germline loops: CDR1 LNHDA, CDR2 SQIVND (reference sequence). The CDR3 extends over 14 amino acids. V trimming: 7 bases; J trimming: 0 bases; junction bases outside the gene matches: 2. The CDR3 reads CASTDRANTGELFF. The CDR3 DNA is TGTGCCAGTACCGACAGGGCGAACACCGGGGAGCTGTTTTTT.

The chain is built from TRBV27 and TRBJ2-7; tentatively, D is TRBD1 (5 bases). V was cut by 6 bases and J by 5 bases, with 17 bases left in between. The CDR3 extends over 14 amino acids. Germline CDR1 is MNHEY and CDR2 is SMNVEV (reference sequence). The CDR3 DNA reads TGTGCCAGCAGACTTACCCCCCGCAGGGACGAGCAGTACTTC. It translates to CASRLTPRRDEQYF.

CDR3 sequence: CASSLLRDSGPTYEQYF. DNA of the CDR3: TGTGCCAGCAGTTTACTCCGAGACAGCGGGCCTACCTACGAGCAGTACTTC. The chain recombines TRBV28 with TRBJ2-7; possibly TRBD2 for D (6 bases). V gave up 2 bases and J gave up 2 bases, with 19 bases separating them. CDR3 length: 17 residues. CDR1 is MDHEN, CDR2 SYDVKM, per germline. The full variable domain, rest sourced from reference TRBV28 and TRBJ2-7, is DVKVTQSSRYLVKRTGEKVFLECVQDMDHENMFWYRQDPGLGLRLIYFSYDVKMKEKGDIPEGYSVSREKKERFSLILESASTNQTSMYLCASSLLRDSGPTYEQYFGPGTRLTVT.